This TCR beta chain was retrieved from a study of T-cell reconstitution after alpha-beta-depleted transplantation in children. Study-level findings and limits: At one year after transplant, newly produced T cells mostly accounted for T-cell counts and diversity. Surviving recipient T cells and intrathymic progenitors accounted for some patients' high TCRbeta diversity at day 60. In patients about two months after transplant, alpha-beta T cells reportedly arose from several hundred expanded graft clones.

Regarding this clonotype: Its target is unknown.

Library preparation (for TCRbeta) was performed with unique molecular identifiers. TCRdb independently ran MiXCR on the PCR reads; one entry per CDR3 protein. Of 750,000 to 950,000 distinct CDR3 sequences listed, 15% to 20% are singletons. Losses at the gene ends were 3 bases for V and 7 bases for J; bases not matched to a gene: 4. Germline V gene data show CDR1 as SNHLY and CDR2 as FYNNEI. The CDR3 is 15 amino acids. This material consisted of PBMCs, mostly from graft donor cells, taken 360 days after TCRalphabeta/CD19-depleted stem cell transplant. The chain recombines TRBV2 with TRBJ2-4; TRBD2 matches 12 bases. The TCR comes from a male patient aged 10 to 17 who had a stem cell transplant for acute lymphoblastic leukemia, so the T cells may come from the graft donor. The CDR3 coding sequence is TGTGCCAGCAGTGACCAGACTAGCGGGAGTAACATTCAGTACTTC. Translated: CASSDQTSGSNIQYF.